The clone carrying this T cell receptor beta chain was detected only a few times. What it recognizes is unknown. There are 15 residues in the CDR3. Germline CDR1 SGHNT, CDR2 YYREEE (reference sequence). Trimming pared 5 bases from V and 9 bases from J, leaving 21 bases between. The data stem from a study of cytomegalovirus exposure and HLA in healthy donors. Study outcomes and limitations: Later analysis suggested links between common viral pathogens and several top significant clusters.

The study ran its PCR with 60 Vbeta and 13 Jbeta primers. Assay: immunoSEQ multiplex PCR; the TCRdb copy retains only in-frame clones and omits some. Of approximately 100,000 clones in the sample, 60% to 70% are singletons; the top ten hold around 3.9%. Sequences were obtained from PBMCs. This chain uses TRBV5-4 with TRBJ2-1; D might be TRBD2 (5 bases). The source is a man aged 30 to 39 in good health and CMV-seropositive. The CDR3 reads CASSLDWKSGSEQFF. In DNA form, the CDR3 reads TGTGCCAGCAGTCTTGACTGGAAGAGTGGGAGTGAGCAGTTCTTC.